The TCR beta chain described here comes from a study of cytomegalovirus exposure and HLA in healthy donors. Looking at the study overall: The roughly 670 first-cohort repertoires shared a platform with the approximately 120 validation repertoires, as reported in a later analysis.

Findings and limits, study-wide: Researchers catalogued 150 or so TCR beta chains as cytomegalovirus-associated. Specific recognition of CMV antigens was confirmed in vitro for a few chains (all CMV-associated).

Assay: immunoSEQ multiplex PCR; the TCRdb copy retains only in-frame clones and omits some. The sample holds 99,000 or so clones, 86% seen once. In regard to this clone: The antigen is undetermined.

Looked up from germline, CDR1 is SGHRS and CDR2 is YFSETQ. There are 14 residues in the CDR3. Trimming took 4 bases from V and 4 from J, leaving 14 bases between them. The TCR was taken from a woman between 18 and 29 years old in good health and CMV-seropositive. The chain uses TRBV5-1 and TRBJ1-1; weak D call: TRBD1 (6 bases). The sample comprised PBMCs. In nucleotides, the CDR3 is TGCGCCAGCAGCGGGGACACGGTTGGCACTGAAGCTTTCTTT. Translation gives CASSGDTVGTEAFF.